The text below deals with one T cell receptor beta chain. The data derive from a study of OX40 agonist ivuxolimab in advanced cancers. Clones were read by immunoSEQ multiplex PCR, and TCRdb kept only the in-frame ones, dropping some. The sample includes tens of thousands of clones, roughly 80% of them seen just once. Germline V gives CDR1 SGDLS, CDR2 YYNGEE. Losses at the gene ends were 3 bases for V and 4 bases for J; bases not matched to a gene: 11. The CDR3 is 17 residues long. This chain uses TRBV9 with TRBJ2-3; TRBD2 agrees at 10 bases. Sequenced here: CD4+ or CD8+ T cells sorted from blood, sampled in a trial of the OX40 agonist ivuxolimab. This TCR came from an adult with an advanced solid tumor such as melanoma, head and neck, liver or kidney cancer. CDR3 bases: TGTGCCAGCAGCGCGCGTCTCGGGACTAGCGTACCAGATACGCAGTATTTT. It encodes CASSARLGTSVPDTQYF.